The 4 T cell receptor beta chains below all came from one sample that was sequenced in a study of T cell repertoires in cytomegalovirus infection. Their recognized antigens are unknown. Using its own MiXCR run on the reads, TCRdb lists one record per CDR3 protein. This sample carries about 360,000 distinct CDR3 sequences, about a third of them seen once, and the ten largest clones take roughly 13%. The material was cultured PBMCs, obtained from culture after CMV antigen stimulation. The source is a human donor in good health (CMV status not recorded). Some clones in this sample may be carry-over from other donors' samples.

V and J are TRBV12-3 or TRBV12-4 and TRBJ1-6; D not certain. This CDR3 is built from 14 residues. The germline V and J ends were trimmed by 2 bases and 7 bases, with 9 bases remaining between them. CDR3 nucleotides: TGTGCCAGCAGTTTAAACCGGTTAAATTCACCCCTCCACTTT. It encodes CASSLNRLNSPLHF.

This clonotype has at least ten counts. The chain joins TRBV7-6 to TRBJ2-1; 11 bases line up with TRBD2. Germline values: CDR1 SGHVS, CDR2 FNYEAQ. V gave up 2 bases and J gave up 6 bases; unmatched junction bases: 3. The CDR3 sequence is 15 residues long. The chain's CDR3 is CASSLTSGSPNEQFF. The CDR3 nucleotides are TGTGCCAGCAGCTTAACTAGCGGGAGTCCCAATGAGCAGTTCTTC.

At least ten counts were recorded for this clonotype. This chain joins TRBV7-9 and TRBJ1-4; 7 bases match TRBD1. V lost 1 base to trimming and J lost 2 bases; unmatched junction nucleotides: 7. The germline V gene has CDR1 SEHNR and CDR2 FQNEAQ (reference sequence). The length of the CDR3 is 17 residues. The CDR3 coding sequence is TGTGCCAGCAGCTTAGGGGACAGAAGTCGGACTAATGAAAAACTGTTTTTT. This translates into CASSLGDRSRTNEKLFF. Variable domain in full (rest from reference TRBV7-9 and TRBJ1-4): DTGVSQNPRHKITKRGQNVTFRCDPISEHNRLYWYRQTLGQGPEFLTYFQNEAQLEKSRLLSDRFSAERPKGSFSTLEIQRTEQGDSAMYLCASSLGDRSRTNEKLFFGSGTQLSVL.

There are a few counts of this clonotype. The chain uses TRBV12-3 or TRBV12-4 and TRBJ1-4; weak D call: TRBD1 (6 bases). The CDR3 has 14 amino acids. The V end was cut by 0 bases, the J end by 8 bases, with 10 bases between. CDR3 in amino acids: CASSLAQGGEKLFF. In DNA form, the CDR3 reads TGTGCCAGCAGTTTAGCACAGGGTGGAGAAAAACTGTTTTTT.